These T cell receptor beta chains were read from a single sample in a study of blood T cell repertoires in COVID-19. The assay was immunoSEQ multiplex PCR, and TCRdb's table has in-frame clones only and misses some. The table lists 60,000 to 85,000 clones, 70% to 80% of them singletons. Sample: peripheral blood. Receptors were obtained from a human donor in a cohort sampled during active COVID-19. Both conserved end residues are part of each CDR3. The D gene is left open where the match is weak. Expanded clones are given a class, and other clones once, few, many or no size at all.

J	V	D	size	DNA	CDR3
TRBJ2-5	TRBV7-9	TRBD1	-	TGTGCCAGCAGCTTTGTGGGACAGAAGAGTCAAGAGACCCAGTACTTC	CASSFVGQKSQETQYF
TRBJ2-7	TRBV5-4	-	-	TGTGCCAGCAGCTTGGGCAGTTCCTACGAGCAGTACTTC	CASSLGSSYEQYF
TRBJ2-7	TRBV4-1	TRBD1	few	TGCGCCAGCAGCCAAGTCCCAGGACAGGCCCTTAACGAGCAGTACTTC	CASSQVPGQALNEQYF
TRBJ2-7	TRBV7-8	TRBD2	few	TGTGCCAGCAGCTTTAGGCCTAGCGGGAGCTCCTACGAGCAGTACTTC	CASSFRPSGSSYEQYF
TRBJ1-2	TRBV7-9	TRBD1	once	TGTGCCAGCAGCCTAGGACAGGAGAACTATGGCTACACCTTC	CASSLGQENYGYTF
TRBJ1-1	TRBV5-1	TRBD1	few	TGCGCCAGCAGCTTATGGACAGGGCCCACTGAAGCTTTCTTT	CASSLWTGPTEAFF
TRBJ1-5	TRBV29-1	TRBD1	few	TGCAGCGTCGGGGACAGGGTTAATCAGCCCCAGCATTTT	CSVGDRVNQPQHF
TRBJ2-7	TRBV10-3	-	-	TGTGCCATCAGGGCGGGGAACAAACCTTCCTACGAGCAGTACTTC	CAIRAGNKPSYEQYF
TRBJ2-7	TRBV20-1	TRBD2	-	TGCAGTGCTAGTAGCGGGAGCAAGGACGAGCAGTACTTC	CSASSGSKDEQYF
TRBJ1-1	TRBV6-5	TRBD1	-	TGTGCCAGCAGGGGGACAGCCTTCACTGAAGCTTTCTTT	CASRGTAFTEAFF
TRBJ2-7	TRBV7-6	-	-	TGTGCCAGCAGCTTAAAAGGGGGTCATTACGAGCAGTACTTC	CASSLKGGHYEQYF
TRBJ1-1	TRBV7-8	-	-	TGTGCCAGCAGCTTAGACGCGAACAGGAAGTACGGTGAAGCTTTCTTT	CASSLDANRKYGEAFF
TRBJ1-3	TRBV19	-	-	TGTGCCAGTAGTGATGATTGGAGCGCGGGACCTGGAAACACCATATATTTT	CASSDDWSAGPGNTIYF
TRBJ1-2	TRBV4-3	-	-	TGCGCCAGCAGCCAAGAGGACAGCTATGGCTACACCTTC	CASSQEDSYGYTF
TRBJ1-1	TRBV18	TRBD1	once	TGTGCCAGCTCATCGATCCGACAGGGGATCAACTTGAACACTGAAGCTTTCTTT	CASSSIRQGINLNTEAFF
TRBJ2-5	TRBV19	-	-	TGTGCCAGTAGTAGAGTGGGAGTTAGAGAGACCCAGTACTTC	CASSRVGVRETQYF
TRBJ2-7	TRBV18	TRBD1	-	TGTGCCAGCTCCGACATTACAGGGGGAGACGAGCAGTACTTC	CASSDITGGDEQYF
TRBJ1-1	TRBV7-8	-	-	TGTGCCAGCAGCCAACTGACAGTGAACACTGAAGCTTTCTTT	CASSQLTVNTEAFF
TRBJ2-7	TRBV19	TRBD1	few	TGTGCCAGTAGTTCCACAGGGGGATACGAGCAGTACTTC	CASSSTGGYEQYF
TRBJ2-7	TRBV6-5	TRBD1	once	TGTGCCAGCAGCCCGACAGGGCCCAAGCAGTACTTC	CASSPTGPKQYF
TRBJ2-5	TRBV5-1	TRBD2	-	TGCGCCAGCAGCCTCACGACTAGCGGGAGCCAAGAGACCCAGTACTTC	CASSLTTSGSQETQYF
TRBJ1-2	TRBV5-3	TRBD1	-	TGTGCCAGAAGGAACAGGGGGAGCTATGGCTACACCTTC	CARRNRGSYGYTF
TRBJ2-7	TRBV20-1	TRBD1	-	TGCAGTGCTAGTCCGACGACAGGGGTTTTTTCCTACGAGCAGTACTTC	CSASPTTGVFSYEQYF
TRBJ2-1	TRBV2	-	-	TGTGCCAGCAGTCCCCGACTAGAAAGGCCTGAGCAGTTCTTC	CASSPRLERPEQFF
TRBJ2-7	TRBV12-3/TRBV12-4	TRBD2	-	TGTGCCAGCGGGCGGGGGACTAGCAGCGAGCAGTACTTC	CASGRGTSSEQYF
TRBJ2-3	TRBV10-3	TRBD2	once	TGTGCCATCAGTGCAGGCTTAGGGAGGGAAGATACGCAGTATTTT	CAISAGLGREDTQYF
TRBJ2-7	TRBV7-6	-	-	TGTGCCAGCAGCTTACAAGGAGGGAGCGAGCAGTACTTC	CASSLQGGSEQYF